The rows below give T cell receptor beta chains drawn from one sample of a study of human T cells and chemical hapten exposure. TCRdb re-analysed the RACE reads in MiXCR, keeping a single row per CDR3 protein. The repertoire includes around 330,000 distinct CDR3 sequences, 5.5% of them detected once, and around 8% sits in the top ten. Sample: whole blood, taken in connection with sensitization to the hapten diphenylcyclopropenone (DPC). The origin of the receptors is a woman aged 18-35 years with alopecia areata. Some clones in this sample may be carry-over from other donors' samples. Both conserved end residues are part of each CDR3. The D gene is left open where the match is weak. The size field is filled for only some rows; it gives once, few, many or a size class.

TRBV6-5	TRBJ1-1	many	.	TGTGCCAGCGCTCGGTCGTTACACACAGGATTAGGAGCTTTCTTT	CASARSLHTGLGAFF
TRBV12-3/TRBV12-4	TRBJ1-4	few	.	TGTGCCAGCAGCACGACGAGGGGGGTGGAAAAACTGTTTTTT	CASSTTRGVEKLFF
TRBV12-5	TRBJ2-7	few	.	TGTGCTAGTGGTTTGGTTGGTTGGGTATCCTACGAGCAGTACTTC	CASGLVGWVSYEQYF
TRBV6-2/TRBV6-3	TRBJ2-6	few	.	TGTGCCAGCAGTTCTGGCCCGAGAGGCTGGTTGGCCAACGTCCTGACTTTC	CASSSGPRGWLANVLTF
TRBV29-1	TRBJ2-3	many	.	TGCAGCGTTGAAGTGGGGGGGCTCACAGATACGCAGTATTTT	CSVEVGGLTDTQYF
TRBV27	TRBJ2-1	few	.	TGTGCCAGCACTACCCAGTGGGGAACACTACGCAATGAGCAGTTCTTC	CASTTQWGTLRNEQFF
TRBV6-6	TRBJ2-3	few	.	TGTGCCAGCAGCCAACCACCGGGGGCAGGCACAGATACGCAGTATTTT	CASSQPPGAGTDTQYF
TRBV6-7	TRBJ2-6	many	.	TGTGCCAGCAGTTACTCCGGAGGCTCTGGGGCCAACGTCCTGACTTTC	CASSYSGGSGANVLTF
TRBV15	TRBJ1-4	.	.	TGTGCCACCAGAGGGGAAGGGGAGAGACGAGAAAAACTGTTTTTT	CATRGEGERREKLFF
TRBV28	TRBJ1-4	many	.	TGTGCCAGCAGACGCCTGGGGCAGCAGGAGGAAAAACTGTTTTTT	CASRRLGQQEEKLFF
TRBV6-6	TRBJ1-4	few	.	TGTGCCAGCAGTAAACAGGCAACTAATGAAAAACTGTTTTTT	CASSKQATNEKLFF
TRBV5-5	TRBJ2-5	few	.	TGTGCCAGCAGCTTGTTCGGTGATCAAGAGACCCAGTACTTC	CASSLFGDQETQYF
TRBV6-2/TRBV6-3	TRBJ2-1	many	.	TGTGCCAGCAGTTACGTGGGGAGGAATGAGCAGTTCTTC	CASSYVGRNEQFF
TRBV25-1	TRBJ2-6	many	.	TGTGCCAGCAGTGAATCTGTCGGCGTGGAGGCCAACGTCCTGACTTTC	CASSESVGVEANVLTF
TRBV20-1	TRBJ2-1	.	.	TGCAGTGCTAGTGATTCCCCCAATGAGCAGTTCTTC	CSASDSPNEQFF